The source of this T cell receptor beta chain is a study of response to subunit inactivated influenza vaccine. This CDR3 spans 14 amino acids. Trimming stripped 5 bases from V and 0 bases from J, with 8 bases between. TCRdb recomputed calls from the RT-PCR reads with MiXCR, one row per CDR3 protein. The sample yields hundreds of thousands of distinct CDR3 sequences, 7.5% to 8.5% seen once. Overall study results and limits: Each seasonal flu vaccination may recruit only limited new T cells, authors suggested.

Points on this clonotype: Its target is unknown.

The receptor was derived from a man aged 50-75 years who received an inactivated influenza vaccine. The chain combines TRBV12-3 or TRBV12-4 with TRBJ1-5; no definite D call. The material sequenced was PBMCs from blood, taken less than 30 months after vaccination. The CDR3 bases are TGTGCCAGCAGTGTGGATCATAGCAATCAGCCCCAGCATTTT. It yields the protein CASSVDHSNQPQHF.